Included here is one TCR beta chain sequence, with context. Libraries were prepared by immunoSEQ multiplex PCR; TCRdb keeps only in-frame clonotypes and omits some of them. Of fewer than 75,000 clones listed, approximately 90% are singletons. This record comes from a study of T cell changes during pregnancy in multiple sclerosis. V was shortened by 3 bases and J by 7 bases, with 13 bases between the two germline ends. The CDR3 consists of 14 residues. Germline V gene sequence: CDR1 LNHDA, CDR2 SQIVND (reference sequence). The chain links TRBV19 to TRBJ1-5; D call uncertain. This TCR came from a female donor in good health, enrolled as a control in a pregnancy study. Sequenced material: peripheral blood, taken after pregnancy. CDR3 bases: TGTGCCAGTAGTATTACGGGGATAAGGCAGCCCCAGCATTTT. Its protein is CASSITGIRQPQHF.